Listed here are 11 T cell receptor beta chains from one sample, sequenced in a study of cytomegalovirus exposure and HLA in healthy donors. Researchers ran the PCR with 60 Vbeta and 13 Jbeta primers. The method was immunoSEQ multiplex PCR; TCRdb's version includes in-frame clones alone and lacks a portion of them. This table holds around 100,000 clones, 84% found once. The sample taken for sequencing was PBMCs. The receptors shown here come from a woman aged 18-30 years in good health and CMV-seropositive.

V is TRBV7-2 and J is TRBJ2-3, with D perhaps matching TRBD2 (6 bases). Germline CDR1 SGHTA, CDR2 FQGNSA. The CDR3 loop spans 15 amino acids. Trimming left V 5 bases short and J 2 bases short, with 14 bases between. The CDR3 DNA follows: TGTGCCAGCAGCCGACCTAGCGCCCCCACAGATACGCAGTATTTT. Encoded protein: CASSRPSAPTDTQYF.

V and J are TRBV30 and TRBJ2-1; 9 nucleotides line up with TRBD2. Germline V gives CDR1 GTSNPN, CDR2 SVGIG (reference sequence). This CDR3 is built from 13 residues. J gave up 9 bases and V 7 bases, and 10 bases lay outside the gene matches. This CDR3 reads CALNQREDGEQFF. DNA for the CDR3: TGTGCCTTGAACCAGCGGGAGGACGGTGAGCAGTTCTTC.

J is TRBJ2-1 and V is TRBV7-6; TRBD2 aligns across 8 bases. The trim removed 5 bases at V and 6 bases at J, leaving 6 bases unmatched. Germline CDR1 is SGHVS and CDR2 is FNYEAQ. This CDR3 comprises 14 residues. The CDR3 bases are TGTGCCAGCAGCGGGACTAGTCTGAGCAATGAGCAGTTCTTC. Protein: CASSGTSLSNEQFF.

The chain links TRBV30 to TRBJ2-7; TRBD1 might be the D (5 bases). V gave up 0 bases and J gave up 11 bases, with 14 bases separating them. Germline lookup yields CDR1 GTSNPN and CDR2 SVGIG (reference sequence). This CDR3 region has 12 residues. DNA for the CDR3: TGTGCCTGGAGTGTGATCCAGGGTGTTAAGTACTTC. It translates to CAWSVIQGVKYF.

The rearrangement uses TRBV29-1 and TRBJ1-1; D may be TRBD1 (5 bases). CDR3 length: 14 residues. The V and J ends lost 7 bases and 3 bases respectively, with 18 bases between them. Germline V gives CDR1 SQVTM, CDR2 ANQGSEA. CDR3 amino acids: CSADGRGAHTEAFF. The CDR3 region has the DNA TGCAGCGCCGACGGGAGGGGCGCCCACACTGAAGCTTTCTTT.

The chain recombines TRBV6-6 with TRBJ2-1, with TRBD2 matching over 8 bases. This CDR3 has 15 amino acids. V dropped 6 bases and J dropped 0; count of bases not matched to a gene: 4. CDR1 is MNHNY and CDR2 is SVGAGI in the germline V gene (reference sequence). CDR3 in DNA: TGTGCCAGCAGCATTAGCGGGGTCTCCTACAATGAGCAGTTCTTC. Encoded protein: CASSISGVSYNEQFF.

The chain couples TRBV7-3 to TRBJ2-1; 7 bases map to TRBD2. Germline V gene sequence: CDR1 SGHTA, CDR2 FQGTGA. The V gene end was trimmed by 2 bases and the J gene end by 2 bases; junction bases not matched to a gene: 3. This CDR3 has 15 residues. CDR3 coding DNA: TGTGCCAGCAGCTTATTGGCGGGGGCCTACAATGAGCAGTTCTTC. Translating gives CASSLLAGAYNEQFF.

This sequence joins TRBV25-1 and TRBJ1-5; 7 positions match TRBD1. The CDR3 length is 12 residues. Germline CDR1 and CDR2: MGHDK and SYGVNS. After removal of 8 bases from V and 4 bases from J, the junction contained 2 bases not matched to a gene. The CDR3 nucleotides are TGTGCCAGCCAGGGGGAAAATCAGCCCCAGCATTTT. Protein sequence: CASQGENQPQHF.

The rearrangement uses TRBV9 and TRBJ1-2; D perhaps matches TRBD1 (5 bases). Between the trimmed V and J ends, which lost 0 bases and 6 bases, there was a span of 9 bases. Per the germline V gene, CDR1 is SGDLS and CDR2 is YYNGEE. The CDR3 has 13 residues. CDR3 sequence reads: CASSVDGGDGYTF. DNA for the CDR3: TGTGCCAGCAGCGTAGATGGGGGGGATGGCTACACCTTC.

This clone is a singleton in its sample. The chain links TRBV19 to TRBJ2-2; 7 bases are a match to TRBD2. Germline CDR1 LNHDA, CDR2 SQIVND (reference sequence). The CDR3 is 14 amino acids. V gave up 7 bases and J gave up 6 bases; unmatched junction bases: 8. The DNA of the CDR3 is TGTGCCAGTATGCGGGAGATTCTAGCCGGGGAGCTGTTTTTT. Its protein product is CASMREILAGELFF. The variable domain in full, completed from reference TRBV19 and TRBJ2-2, reads DGGITQSPKYLFRKEGQNVTLSCEQNLNHDAMYWYRQDPGQGLRLIYYSQIVNDFQKGDIAEGYSVSREKKESFPLTVTSAQKNPTAFYLCASMREILAGELFFGEGSRLTVL.

The sample holds a few counts of this clone. J is TRBJ1-1 and V is TRBV6-5; D is unclear. CDR1 and CDR2 (germline): MNHEY, SVGAGI. The CDR3 length is 11 residues. The ends were cut back, 4 bases at V and 3 bases at J, with 3 bases in the middle. For the CDR3, the DNA is TGTGCCAGCAGTTTCTACACTGAAGCTTTCTTT. This codes for CASSFYTEAFF.